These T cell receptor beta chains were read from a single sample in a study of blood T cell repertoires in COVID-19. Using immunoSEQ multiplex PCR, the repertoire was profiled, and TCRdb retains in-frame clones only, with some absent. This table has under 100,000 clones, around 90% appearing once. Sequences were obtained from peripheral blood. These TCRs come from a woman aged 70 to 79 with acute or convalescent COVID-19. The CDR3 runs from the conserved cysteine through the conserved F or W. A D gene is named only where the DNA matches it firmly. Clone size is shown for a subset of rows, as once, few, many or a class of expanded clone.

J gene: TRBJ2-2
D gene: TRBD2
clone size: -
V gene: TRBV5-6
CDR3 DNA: TGTGCCAGCAGCCCTAGCGGGAGGCCCCCCGGGGAGCTGTTTTTT
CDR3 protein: CASSPSGRPPGELFF

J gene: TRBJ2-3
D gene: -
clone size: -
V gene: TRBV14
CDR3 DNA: TGTGCCAGCAGCCCCCGCGTAGGTACTGGGGCCACAGATACGCAGTATTTT
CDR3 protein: CASSPRVGTGATDTQYF

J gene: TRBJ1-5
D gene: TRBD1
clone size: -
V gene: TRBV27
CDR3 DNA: TGTGCCAGCAGTCGAAGAGGGGGCGCGGATAGCAATCAGCCCCAGCATTTT
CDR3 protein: CASSRRGGADSNQPQHF

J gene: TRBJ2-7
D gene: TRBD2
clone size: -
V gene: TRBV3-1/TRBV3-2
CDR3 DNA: TGTGCCAGCCACGGAGCGGGAGGACGCGAGCAGTACTTC
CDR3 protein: CASHGAGGREQYF

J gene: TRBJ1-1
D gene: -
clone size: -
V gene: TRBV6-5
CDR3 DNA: TGTGCCAGCGGGCAAAGGGGGAACACTGAAGCTTTCTTT
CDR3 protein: CASGQRGNTEAFF

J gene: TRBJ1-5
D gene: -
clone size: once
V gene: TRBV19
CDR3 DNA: TGTGCCAGTAGTAGGCAGGGGATTAGGACCCAGCATTTT
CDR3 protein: CASSRQGIRTQHF

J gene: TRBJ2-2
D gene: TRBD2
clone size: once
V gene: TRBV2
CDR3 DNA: TGTGCCAGCAGTGCGACTAGCGGGAGGAGGTCTACCGGGGAGCTGTTTTTT
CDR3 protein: CASSATSGRRSTGELFF

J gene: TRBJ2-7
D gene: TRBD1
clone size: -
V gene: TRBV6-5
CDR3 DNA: TGTGCCAGCAGTTACTCCGGGACAGGGGGCTCCTACGAGCAGTACTTC
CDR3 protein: CASSYSGTGGSYEQYF

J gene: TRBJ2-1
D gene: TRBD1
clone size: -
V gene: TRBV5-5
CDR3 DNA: TGTGCCAGCAGCTCGAACCCGGGACAGGGTGGAACTGAGCAGTTCTTC
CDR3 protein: CASSSNPGQGGTEQFF

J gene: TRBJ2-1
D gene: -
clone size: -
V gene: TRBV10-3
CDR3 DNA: TGTGCCATCAGTGCCGGGGGTGCGATATACAATGAGCAGTTCTTC
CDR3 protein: CAISAGGAIYNEQFF

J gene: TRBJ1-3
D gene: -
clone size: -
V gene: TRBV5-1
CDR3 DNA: TGCGCCAGAACAGGCTCTGGAAACACCATATATTTT
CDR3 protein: CARTGSGNTIYF

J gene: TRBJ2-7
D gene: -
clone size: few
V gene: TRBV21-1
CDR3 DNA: TGTGCCAGCAGCAAATTGCGCTCACCTTCGGGACAGGGGGACTACGAGCAGTACTTC
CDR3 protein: CASSKLRSPSGQGDYEQYF

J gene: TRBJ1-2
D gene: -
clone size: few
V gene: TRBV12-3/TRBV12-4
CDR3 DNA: TGTGCCAGCAGTTTATTTGTGGGGGGTGGCTACACCTTC
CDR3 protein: CASSLFVGGGYTF

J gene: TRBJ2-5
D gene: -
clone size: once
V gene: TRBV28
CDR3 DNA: TGTGCCAGCAGTTTCCTCCAGGCCGGGGGGCGTCAAAAGACCCAGTACTTC
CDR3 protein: CASSFLQAGGRQKTQYF

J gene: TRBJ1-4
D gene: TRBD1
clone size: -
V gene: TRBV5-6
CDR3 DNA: TGTGCCAGCAGCCCACGAATAACAGGGGGGCACGAAAAACTGTTTTTT
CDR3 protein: CASSPRITGGHEKLFF

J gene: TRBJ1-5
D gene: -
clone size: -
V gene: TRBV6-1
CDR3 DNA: TGTGCCAGCAGTGAAGGTCCGGGGGGAGGACAGCCCCAGCATTTT
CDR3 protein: CASSEGPGGGQPQHF

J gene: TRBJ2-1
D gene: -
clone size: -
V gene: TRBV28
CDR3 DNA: TGTGCCAGCAGTTTATTCGGGGGTGTGAGGAATGAGCAGTTCTTC
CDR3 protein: CASSLFGGVRNEQFF

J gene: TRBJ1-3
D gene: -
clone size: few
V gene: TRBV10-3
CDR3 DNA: TGTGCCATAAGGGGACTTGGGGCTGGAAACACCATATATTTT
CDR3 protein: CAIRGLGAGNTIYF

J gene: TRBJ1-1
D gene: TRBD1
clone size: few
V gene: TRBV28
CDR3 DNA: TGTGCCAGCAGTGCCGGGGGTACAGGGGGCTTGGGCACTGAAGCTTTCTTT
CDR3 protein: CASSAGGTGGLGTEAFF

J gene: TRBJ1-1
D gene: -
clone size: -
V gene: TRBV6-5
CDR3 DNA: TGTGCCAGCAGTCTTGAGCGGAACACTGAAGCTTTCTTT
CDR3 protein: CASSLERNTEAFF

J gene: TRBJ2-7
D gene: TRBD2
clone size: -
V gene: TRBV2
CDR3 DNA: TGTGCCAGCAGTGAAGGGACTAGCGGGATCCCCCACGAGCAGTACTTC
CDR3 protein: CASSEGTSGIPHEQYF

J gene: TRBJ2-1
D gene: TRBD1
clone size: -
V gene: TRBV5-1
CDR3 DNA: TGCGCCAGCAGCTTACAGGGGGATGAGCAGTTCTTC
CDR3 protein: CASSLQGDEQFF

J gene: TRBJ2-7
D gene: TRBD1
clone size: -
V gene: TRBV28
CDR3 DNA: TGTGCCAGCAGAGGACAGGGTCTCTACGAGCAGTACTTC
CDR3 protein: CASRGQGLYEQYF

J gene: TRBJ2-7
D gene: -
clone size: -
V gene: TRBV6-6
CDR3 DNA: TGTGCCAGCAGGTCAGCGGAACTGGACTCCTACGAGCAGTACTTC
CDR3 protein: CASRSAELDSYEQYF

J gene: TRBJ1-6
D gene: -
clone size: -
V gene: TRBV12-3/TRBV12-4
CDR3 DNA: TGTGCCAGCAGTTTACACGGTAATTCACCCCTCCACTTT
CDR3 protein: CASSLHGNSPLHF

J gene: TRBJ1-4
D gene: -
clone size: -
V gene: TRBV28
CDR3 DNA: TGTGCCAGCAGCCCTGGGGGGGCCACTAATGAAAAACTGTTTTTT
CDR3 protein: CASSPGGATNEKLFF

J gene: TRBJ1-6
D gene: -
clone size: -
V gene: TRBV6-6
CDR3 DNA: TGTGCCAGCAATCCCACAGAAGGCTCCTATAATTCACCCCTCCACTTT
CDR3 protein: CASNPTEGSYNSPLHF

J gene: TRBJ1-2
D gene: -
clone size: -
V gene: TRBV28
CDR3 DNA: TGTGCCAGCAAAACCGGAGTTCCTAACTATGGCTACACCTTC
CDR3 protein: CASKTGVPNYGYTF

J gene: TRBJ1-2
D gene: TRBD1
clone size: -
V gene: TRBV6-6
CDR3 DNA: TGTGCCAGCAGTTATCTCGGACAGGGCTATGGCTACACCTTC
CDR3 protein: CASSYLGQGYGYTF

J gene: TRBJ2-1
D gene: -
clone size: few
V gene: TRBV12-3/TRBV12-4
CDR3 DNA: TGTGCCAGCAGTCTCCAAGGGAGTGAGCAGTTCTTC
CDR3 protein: CASSLQGSEQFF

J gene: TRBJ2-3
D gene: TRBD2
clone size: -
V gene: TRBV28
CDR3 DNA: TGTGCCAGCAGCCTACAACTAAGGACTAGCCTAGATGCCATCACAGATACGCAGTATTTT
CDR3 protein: CASSLQLRTSLDAITDTQYF

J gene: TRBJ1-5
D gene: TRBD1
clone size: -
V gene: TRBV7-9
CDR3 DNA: TGTGCCAGCAGCTTAGGACCGGGACAGCTTAATCAGCCCCAGCATTTT
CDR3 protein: CASSLGPGQLNQPQHF

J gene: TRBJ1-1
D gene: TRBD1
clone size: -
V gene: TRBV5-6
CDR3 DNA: TGTGCCAGCAGATATGGGACAGGGGGCCCCTCAAACACTGAAGCTTTCTTT
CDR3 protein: CASRYGTGGPSNTEAFF

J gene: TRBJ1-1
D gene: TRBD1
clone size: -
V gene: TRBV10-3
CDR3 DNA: TGTGCCATCAGTGAGTCGGACCACAGGGGAAGCGCTGAAGCTTTCTTT
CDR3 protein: CAISESDHRGSAEAFF

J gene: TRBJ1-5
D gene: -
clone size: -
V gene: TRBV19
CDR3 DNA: TGTGCCAGTAAGTGCCCAGGGGCCCTCCTAATTTTACAGCCCCAGCATTTT
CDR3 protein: CASKCPGALLILQPQHF

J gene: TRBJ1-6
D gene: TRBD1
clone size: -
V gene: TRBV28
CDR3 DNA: TGTGCCAGCAGTTCCTCTCTCCTCGGGACAGGGCTCTATCCCCTCCACTTT
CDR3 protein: CASSSSLLGTGLYPLHF